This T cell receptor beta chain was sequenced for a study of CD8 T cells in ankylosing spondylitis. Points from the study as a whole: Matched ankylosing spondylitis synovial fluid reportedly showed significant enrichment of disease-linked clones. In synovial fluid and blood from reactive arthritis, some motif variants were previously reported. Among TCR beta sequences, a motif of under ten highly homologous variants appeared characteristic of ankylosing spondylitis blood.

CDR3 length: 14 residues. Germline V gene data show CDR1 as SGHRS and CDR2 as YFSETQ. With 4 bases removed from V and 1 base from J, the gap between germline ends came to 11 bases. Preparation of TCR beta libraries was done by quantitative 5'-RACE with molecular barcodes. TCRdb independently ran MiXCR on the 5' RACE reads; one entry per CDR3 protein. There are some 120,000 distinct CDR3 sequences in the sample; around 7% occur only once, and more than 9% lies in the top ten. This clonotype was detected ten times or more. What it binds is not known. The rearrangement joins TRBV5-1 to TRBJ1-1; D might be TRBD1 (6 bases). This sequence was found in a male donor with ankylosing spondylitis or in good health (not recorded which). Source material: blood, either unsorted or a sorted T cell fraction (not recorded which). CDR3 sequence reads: CASSGGTPNTEAFF. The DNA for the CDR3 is TGCGCCAGCAGCGGAGGGACACCGAACACTGAAGCTTTCTTT.